This T cell receptor (beta chain) was recovered during a study of early T cells in non-severe SARS-CoV-2 infection. This CDR3 comprises 14 residues. Germline loops: CDR1 SGHTA, CDR2 FQGNSA. Researchers attached unique molecular identifiers to individual cDNA molecules. TCRdb re-analysed the 5' RACE reads in MiXCR, keeping a single row per CDR3 protein. The sample records about 63,000 distinct CDR3 sequences, 10% to 15% being singletons. Whole-study findings and limits: Matching against VDJdb likely underestimated virus-specific expansions, favoring anti-spike CD8.

The table lists this clonotype with many counts. Its matching antigen is unknown. Compared with germline, one end of the junction differs, possibly owing to a read error. Sequenced: whole blood. The receptor was isolated from an adult who was a healthcare worker with PCR-confirmed SARS-CoV-2 infection or an uninfected control (not recorded which). The rearrangement joins TRBV7-2 to TRBJ1-4, with TRBD1 as a possible D gene (5 bases). The CDR3 region is CASSSGPTNEKLFF. The CDR3 DNA follows: TGTGCCAGCAGCTCGGGACCAACAAATGAAAAACTGTTTTTT.